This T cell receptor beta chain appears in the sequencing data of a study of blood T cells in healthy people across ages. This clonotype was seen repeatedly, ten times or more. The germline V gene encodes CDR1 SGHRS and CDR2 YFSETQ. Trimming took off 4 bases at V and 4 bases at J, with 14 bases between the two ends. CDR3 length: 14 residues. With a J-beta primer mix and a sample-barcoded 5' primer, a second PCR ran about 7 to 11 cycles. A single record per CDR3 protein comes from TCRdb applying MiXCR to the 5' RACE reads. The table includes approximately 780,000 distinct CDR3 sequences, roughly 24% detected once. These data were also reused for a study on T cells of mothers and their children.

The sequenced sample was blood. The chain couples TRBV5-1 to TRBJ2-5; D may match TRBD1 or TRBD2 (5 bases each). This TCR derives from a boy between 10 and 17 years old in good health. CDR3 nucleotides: TGCGCCAGCAGCATTGATGCAGGGACAGAGACCCAGTACTTC. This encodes CASSIDAGTETQYF.